The clone carrying this T cell receptor (beta chain) was seen a handful of times. This specimen belongs to a study of response to subunit inactivated influenza vaccine. Each CDR3 protein is one row after TCRdb ran MiXCR on the RT-PCR reads. The table lists roughly 620,000 distinct CDR3 sequences, approximately 10% of them singletons. The V gene lost 0 bases and the J gene lost 2 bases, with 9 bases spanning the gap. This CDR3 contains 15 residues. In germline, CDR1 is LNHNV, CDR2 YYDKDF (reference sequence). These sequences were also reported in another study, on T cells expressing NK-cell markers. That work contributes: Production of TCR beta cDNA relied on 5'RACE template switching with UMIs.

The TCR originated in a man aged 50 to 59 who received an inactivated influenza vaccine. The sample in question was PBMCs from blood, obtained on the day of vaccination. The chain is built from TRBV15 and TRBJ2-3; perhaps TRBD2 as D (6 bases). The CDR3 spells CATSRDGGNTDTQYF. The CDR3 DNA reads TGTGCCACCAGCAGAGATGGCGGGAACACAGATACGCAGTATTTT.